Listed below are T cell receptor beta chains from one sample, sequenced in a study of neoadjuvant anti-PD-1 for oral cavity cancer. Some clones are missing from TCRdb's copy, which holds only in-frame ones; the method was immunoSEQ multiplex PCR. The table records around 62,000 clones, around 85% of them present only once. This specimen consisted of PBMCs, obtained before nivolumab (anti-PD-1) treatment. These receptors were obtained from a person between 35 and 79 years old with oral cavity squamous cell carcinoma. Each CDR3 is given with its conserved first and last residue. Each record gives: clone size, V gene, J gene, CDR3 protein. Clone size is not always given. Where it is, it says once, few, many or a class for expanded clones.

>-|TRBV7-9|TRBJ2-7
CASSSYSYEQYF
>few|TRBV7-9|TRBJ1-1
CASSSAQGANTEAFF
>-|TRBV29-1|TRBJ2-3
CSVEGDRAPRQYF
>-|TRBV5-1|TRBJ2-5
CASSGGDKETQYF
>-|TRBV25-1|TRBJ2-1
CASSYHNEQFF
>-|TRBV19|TRBJ1-1
CASSTPHGERTEAFF
>few|TRBV5-1|TRBJ1-1
CASSPAGQGNTEAFF
>-|TRBV6-4|TRBJ1-1
CASSKDRGVTEAFF
>-|TRBV7-6|TRBJ1-1
CASSLGAGNTEAFF
>-|TRBV7-8|TRBJ2-5
CASSLVTVQETQYF
>once|TRBV2|TRBJ2-5
CASSEVLLALRETQYF
>-|TRBV4-2|TRBJ2-6
CASSPPLGANVLTF
>-|TRBV11-3|TRBJ2-3
CASSRLAGAQGDTQYF
>-|TRBV7-3|TRBJ2-1
CASQVLPGNDEQFF
>-|TRBV6-1|TRBJ1-1
CASIPLSTGHTEAFF
>-|TRBV10-1|TRBJ1-1
CASSMGQLMNTEAFF
>few|TRBV7-9|TRBJ1-1
CASSLGGLTEAFF
>-|TRBV11-3|TRBJ1-5
CASSFRGDRANQPQHF
>-|TRBV2|TRBJ2-7
CASSRAGTGGYEQYF
>-|TRBV28|TRBJ1-2
CASSWIQGGYGYTF
>-|TRBV15|TRBJ2-6
CATSRDQVVLTF
>-|TRBV4-1|TRBJ2-4
CASSPRLAGGLAKNIQYF
>-|TRBV15|TRBJ2-1
CATSRGGLATNNEQFF
>-|TRBV10-3|TRBJ2-7
CAISEVGLSKNF
>-|TRBV6-1|TRBJ2-3
CASSTLEGTQYF
>-|TRBV5-1|TRBJ2-7
CASSPARALSYEQYF